This T cell receptor beta chain is from a study of regulatory T cells in long-lasting Graves disease. This clonotype came up a few times. The CDR3 loop spans 12 amino acids. The ends were cut back, 6 bases at V and 5 bases at J, with 10 bases in the middle. Germline loops: CDR1 MDHEN, CDR2 SYDVKM. Both iRepertoire HTBI primers and Arm-PCR of CDR3 regions were used to build the TCR beta libraries. TCRdb independently ran MiXCR on the multiplex PCR reads; one entry per CDR3 protein. The sample includes 350,000 to 500,000 distinct CDR3 sequences, roughly 15% of them seen just once. Sample time point: newly diagnosed GD, antithyroid drugs for less than 3 months. Making the TCR library involved RNA that had been extracted from PBMCs. The same data also went into a second study, on T cells in Graves' hyperthyroidism and ophthalmopathy.

This TCR was sampled from a woman aged 18-29 years with Graves disease. This chain connects TRBV28 to TRBJ1-1; D gene ambiguous. The sample was peripheral blood mononuclear cells (PBMCs), taken at new diagnosis, from a patient treated with antithyroid drugs. The DNA of the CDR3 is TGTGCCAGCAGCTCAGAGTCGACTGAAGCTTTCTTT. Translation gives CASSSESTEAFF.